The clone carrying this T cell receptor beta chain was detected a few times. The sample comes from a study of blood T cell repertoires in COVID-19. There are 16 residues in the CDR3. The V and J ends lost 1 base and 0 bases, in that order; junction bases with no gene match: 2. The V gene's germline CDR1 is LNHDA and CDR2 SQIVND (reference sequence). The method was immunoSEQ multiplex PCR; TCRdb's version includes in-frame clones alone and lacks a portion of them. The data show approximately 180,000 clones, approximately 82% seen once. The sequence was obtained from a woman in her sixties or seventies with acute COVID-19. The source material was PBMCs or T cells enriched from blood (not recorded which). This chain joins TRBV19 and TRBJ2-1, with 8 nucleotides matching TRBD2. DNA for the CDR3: TGTGCCAGTAGTATAGTCGGGGGGGTCTCCTACAATGAGCAGTTCTTC. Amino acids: CASSIVGGVSYNEQFF.